A selection of T cell receptor beta chains follows, all from one sample in a study of monozygotic twins with cystic fibrosis. The repertoire was sequenced with immunoSEQ multiplex PCR; TCRdb's copy has only in-frame clones and lacks some. The sample lists around 12,000 clones, 85% seen once, with 0.45% to 0.6% in the top ten. Sequenced: blood. The receptors stem from a man aged 18 to 30 with cystic fibrosis. CDR3s include the opening cysteine and the closing phenylalanine or tryptophan. A D gene is named only where the DNA matches it firmly. Where a row states a size, it is once, few, many or the class of an expanded clone; other rows omit it.

J | length | D | V | size | DNA | CDR3
TRBJ2-7 | 15 | TRBD2 | TRBV9 | NA | TGTGCCAGCAGCGTAGCAGCGGGGGGGCCCTCCGAGCAGTACTTC | CASSVAAGGPSEQYF
TRBJ2-3 | 13 | NA | TRBV5-6 | NA | TGTGCCAGCACCCGGTTGTTGGCAGATACGCAGTATTTT | CASTRLLADTQYF
TRBJ1-2 | 15 | NA | TRBV5-4 | NA | TGTGCCAGCAGGGGGGCGGACAGATCCTTCTATGGCTACACCTTC | CASRGADRSFYGYTF
TRBJ1-1 | 17 | TRBD1 | TRBV28 | NA | TGTGCCAGCAGTTTATTGGGACAGGGGGGGTTGAACACTGAAGCTTTCTTT | CASSLLGQGGLNTEAFF
TRBJ1-5 | 13 | NA | TRBV18 | NA | TGTGCCAGCTCACCACCGGGGGGTCAGCCCCAGCATTTT | CASSPPGGQPQHF
TRBJ1-1 | 14 | NA | TRBV5-1 | NA | TGCGCCAGCAGCGTGACCCTCTACGGCACTGAAGCTTTCTTT | CASSVTLYGTEAFF
TRBJ2-7 | 16 | TRBD1 | TRBV7-9 | NA | TGTGCCAGCAGCTTAACTCCGGGACAGGGCTCCTACGAGCAGTACTTC | CASSLTPGQGSYEQYF
TRBJ2-3 | 12 | NA | TRBV30 | NA | TGTGCCTGGAGCCACCCGGGACCTTTACCGTATTTT | CAWSHPGPLPYF
TRBJ2-1 | 14 | TRBD2 | TRBV19 | NA | TGTGCCAGTGGTGGGGGACTAGCTATCGATGAGCAGTTCTTC | CASGGGLAIDEQFF
TRBJ1-2 | 13 | TRBD1 | TRBV6-5 | NA | TGTGCCAGCAGCGCGGACAGGGTCTATGGCTACACCTTC | CASSADRVYGYTF
TRBJ1-4 | 14 | TRBD1 | TRBV5-1 | NA | TGCGCCAGCAGACCCCGGGACAGAAATGAAAAACTGTTTTTT | CASRPRDRNEKLFF
TRBJ1-1 | 15 | TRBD1 | TRBV7-6 | NA | TGTGCCAGCAGCTTAGATTTAGGGGGCTACGCTGAAGCTTTCTTT | CASSLDLGGYAEAFF
TRBJ2-5 | 16 | TRBD2 | TRBV30 | once | TGTGCCTGGAGTGCGGGGACTAGCGGGAGACAAGAGACCCAGTACTTC | CAWSAGTSGRQETQYF
TRBJ2-1 | 14 | TRBD1 | TRBV5-1 | few | TGCGCCAGCAGCTTGGCGGACAGGGGAGATGAGCAGTTCTTC | CASSLADRGDEQFF
TRBJ2-1 | 11 | TRBD1 | TRBV5-4 | once | TGTGCCAGCAGCTTGGGACAGGGGGAGTTCTTC | CASSLGQGEFF
TRBJ1-4 | 14 | NA | TRBV6-1 | NA | TGTGCCAGCAGTCTGGTCTTCCGAGGGGAAAAACTGTTTTTT | CASSLVFRGEKLFF
TRBJ2-4 | 14 | TRBD2 | TRBV10-2 | NA | TGCGCCAGCAGTGAGCTCAGACTAGCCGACATTCAGTACTTC | CASSELRLADIQYF
TRBJ2-7 | 13 | NA | TRBV19 | NA | TGTGCCAGTAGTACAGGGGCAACCTACGAGCAGTACTTC | CASSTGATYEQYF
TRBJ2-1 | 18 | TRBD2 | TRBV10-1 | NA | TGCGCCAGCACCGGGGGAGGCCTTAGCGGGGACTCCTACAATGAGCAGTTCTTC | CASTGGGLSGDSYNEQFF
TRBJ1-5 | 15 | NA | TRBV6-6 | once | TGTGCCAGCAGTTACTTTGGGGGGAGCAATCAGCCCCAGCATTTT | CASSYFGGSNQPQHF
TRBJ2-5 | 17 | NA | TRBV11-2 | NA | TGTGCCAGCAAAATATTCGGGGCTCTCAACCCCCAAGAGACCCAGTACTTC | CASKIFGALNPQETQYF
TRBJ1-1 | 12 | NA | TRBV4-1 | NA | TGCGCCAGCAGCCAAGGTCCCACTGAAGCTTTCTTT | CASSQGPTEAFF
TRBJ2-5 | 14 | TRBD2 | TRBV2 | few | TGTGCCAGCGGGGGAACTAGCGCACAAGAGACCCAGTACTTC | CASGGTSAQETQYF
TRBJ1-1 | 16 | NA | TRBV6-4 | NA | TGTGCCAGCAGTCCTGGTGCCGACACGGGGGGTGTTGGAGCTTTCTTT | CASSPGADTGGVGAFF
TRBJ2-2 | 22 | TRBD2 | TRBV30 | NA | TGTGCCTGGAGTGTACGTAAGATGACTCGTCTAGCGGAGCTTACGAACACCGGGGAGCTGTTTTTT | CAWSVRKMTRLAELTNTGELFF
TRBJ1-1 | 13 | NA | TRBV6-1 | NA | TGTGCCAGCAGTAAAGGGGTGCTCACTGAAGCTTTCTTT | CASSKGVLTEAFF
TRBJ2-1 | 17 | TRBD2 | TRBV5-1 | NA | TGCGCCAGCAGCCCTGGACAGAAGGGACTAGCTAGCAATGAGCAGTTCTTC | CASSPGQKGLASNEQFF
TRBJ2-1 | 17 | TRBD1 | TRBV7-9 | NA | TGTGCCAGCAGCCGGGACAGGGTCATGGTCTCCTACAATGAGCAGTTCTTC | CASSRDRVMVSYNEQFF
TRBJ1-4 | 15 | NA | TRBV6-1 | NA | TGTGCCAGCACCCCTCCTGACAGCGTTCATGAAAAACTGTTTTTT | CASTPPDSVHEKLFF
TRBJ2-6 | 16 | NA | TRBV30 | NA | TGTGCCTGGAATCTCCTCGCCCAGTCTGGGGCCAACGTCCTGACTTTC | CAWNLLAQSGANVLTF
TRBJ2-1 | 15 | NA | TRBV6-4 | NA | TGTGCCAGCAGTGAGCTTAGCGGCTGCACGGATGAGCAGTTCTTC | CASSELSGCTDEQFF
TRBJ1-4 | 17 | TRBD1 | TRBV7-9 | NA | TGTGCCAGCAGCTTCGAGGGACAGGGTCGGTTCGTTGAAAAACTGTTTTTT | CASSFEGQGRFVEKLFF
TRBJ1-2 | 16 | TRBD1 | TRBV18 | NA | TGTGCCAGCTCACAAATACCGACAGGGGTGATCTATGGCTACACCTTC | CASSQIPTGVIYGYTF
TRBJ2-1 | 12 | NA | TRBV7-2 | NA | TGTGCCAGCAGCTTAATAGGCAATGAGCAGTTCTTC | CASSLIGNEQFF
TRBJ1-1 | 15 | NA | TRBV13 | NA | TGTGCCAGCAGCTTGTATGATGGGGGGTTCACTGAAGCTTTCTTT | CASSLYDGGFTEAFF
TRBJ1-6 | 16 | TRBD1 | TRBV5-1 | NA | TGCGCCAGCAGCTTCGGGGGACAGCCTGCAGGTTCACCCCTCCACTTT | CASSFGGQPAGSPLHF
TRBJ2-6 | 17 | NA | TRBV4-2 | few | TGTGCCAGCAGCACCCTTAGACAGAGCTCTGGGGCCAACGTCCTGACTTTC | CASSTLRQSSGANVLTF
TRBJ2-5 | 15 | TRBD2 | TRBV12-5 | NA | TGTGCTAGTGGTCCCGGGACTAGCGGGCAAGAGACCCAGTACTTC | CASGPGTSGQETQYF
TRBJ1-1 | 15 | NA | TRBV2 | NA | TGTGCCAGCAGCGCGCCCGGACAGTGGAACACTGAAGCTTTCTTT | CASSAPGQWNTEAFF
TRBJ1-5 | 14 | NA | TRBV28 | NA | TGTGCCAGCAGCCCCCCGGGGGAGGCTCAGCCCCAGCATTTT | CASSPPGEAQPQHF
TRBJ2-7 | 15 | NA | TRBV5-1 | NA | TGCGCCAGCAGCTTGAGGGCTCCCCCCTTCTACGAGCAGTACTTC | CASSLRAPPFYEQYF
TRBJ2-2 | 13 | NA | TRBV6-5 | few | TGTGCCAGCAGTTACTCGGGCACCGGGGAGCTGTTTTTT | CASSYSGTGELFF
TRBJ2-4 | 15 | TRBD1 | TRBV19 | NA | TGTGCCAGTAGTATACCCGGGACAGGGGGAAACATTCAGTACTTC | CASSIPGTGGNIQYF
TRBJ2-5 | 16 | TRBD2 | TRBV9 | NA | TGTGCCAGCAGCGTTAGTAGCGGGGGGATTCAAGAGACCCAGTACTTC | CASSVSSGGIQETQYF
TRBJ1-5 | 15 | NA | TRBV6-6 | once | TGTGCCAGCAGTCGCCGGTGGGGGGGCAATCAGCCCCAGCATTTT | CASSRRWGGNQPQHF
TRBJ2-7 | 14 | NA | TRBV18 | NA | TGTGCCAGCTCGGCGGGTATGAGCTCCTACGAGCAGTACTTC | CASSAGMSSYEQYF
TRBJ2-1 | 15 | TRBD2 | TRBV2 | NA | TGTGCCAGCAGCGACTTGGTGGGAGGGCCCTATGAGCAGTTCTTC | CASSDLVGGPYEQFF
TRBJ2-5 | 13 | TRBD1 | TRBV19 | NA | TGTGCCAGTAGCCAAGGGACAGCTGAGACCCAGTACTTC | CASSQGTAETQYF
TRBJ2-2 | 15 | NA | TRBV4-3 | NA | TGCGCCAGCAGCCAAGGACTAGCGAACACCGGGGAGCTGTTTTTT | CASSQGLANTGELFF
TRBJ2-1 | 15 | TRBD1 | TRBV11-2 | NA | TGTGCCAGCAGCTTAGGCCCAGGGGGCGCGTTTGAGCAGTTCTTC | CASSLGPGGAFEQFF
TRBJ2-1 | 15 | TRBD2 | TRBV5-1 | NA | TGCGCCAGCAGCGCGGCGGGGGGTCAATACAATGAGCAGTTCTTC | CASSAAGGQYNEQFF
TRBJ2-7 | 15 | NA | TRBV19 | NA | TGTGCCAGTAGTATAGGCCCAGGGGTGGGACACGAGCAGTACTTC | CASSIGPGVGHEQYF
TRBJ1-2 | 12 | NA | TRBV18 | NA | TGTGCCAGCTCTGGGATCGGCTATGGCTACACCTTC | CASSGIGYGYTF
TRBJ1-5 | 16 | NA | TRBV11-2 | once | TGTGCCAGCAGCTTAGGTACAGGGTTGGGCAATCAGCCCCAGCATTTT | CASSLGTGLGNQPQHF